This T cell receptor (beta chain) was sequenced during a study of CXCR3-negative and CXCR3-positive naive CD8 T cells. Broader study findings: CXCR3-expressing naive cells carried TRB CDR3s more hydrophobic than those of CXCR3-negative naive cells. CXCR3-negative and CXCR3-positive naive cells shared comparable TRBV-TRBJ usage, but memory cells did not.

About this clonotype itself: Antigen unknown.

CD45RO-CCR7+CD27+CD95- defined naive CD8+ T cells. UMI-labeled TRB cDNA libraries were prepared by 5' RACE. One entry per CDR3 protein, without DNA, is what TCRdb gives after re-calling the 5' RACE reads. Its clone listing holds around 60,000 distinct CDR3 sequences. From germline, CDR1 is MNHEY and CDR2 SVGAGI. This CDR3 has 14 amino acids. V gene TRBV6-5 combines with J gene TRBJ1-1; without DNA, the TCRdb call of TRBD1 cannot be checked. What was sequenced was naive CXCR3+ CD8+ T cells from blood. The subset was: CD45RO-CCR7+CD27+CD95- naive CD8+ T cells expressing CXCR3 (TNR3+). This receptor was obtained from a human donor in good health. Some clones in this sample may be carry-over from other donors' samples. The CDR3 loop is CASSSVDGGTEAFF.